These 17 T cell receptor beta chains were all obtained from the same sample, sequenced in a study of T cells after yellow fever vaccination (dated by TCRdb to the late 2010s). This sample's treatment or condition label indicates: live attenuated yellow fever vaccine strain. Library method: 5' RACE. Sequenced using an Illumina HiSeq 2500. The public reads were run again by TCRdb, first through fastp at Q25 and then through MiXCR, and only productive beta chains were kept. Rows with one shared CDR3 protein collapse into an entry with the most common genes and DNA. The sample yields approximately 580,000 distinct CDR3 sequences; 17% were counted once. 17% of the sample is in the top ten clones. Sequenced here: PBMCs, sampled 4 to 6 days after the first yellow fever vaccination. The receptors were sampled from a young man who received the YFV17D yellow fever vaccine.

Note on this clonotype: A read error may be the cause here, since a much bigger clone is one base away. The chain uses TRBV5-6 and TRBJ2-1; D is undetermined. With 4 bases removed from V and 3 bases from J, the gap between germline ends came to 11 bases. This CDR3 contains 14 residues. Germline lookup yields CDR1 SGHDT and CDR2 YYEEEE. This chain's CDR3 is CASSHVLIYNEQFF. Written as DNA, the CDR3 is TGTGCCAGCAGCCACGTTCTCATCTACAATGAGCAGTTCTTC.

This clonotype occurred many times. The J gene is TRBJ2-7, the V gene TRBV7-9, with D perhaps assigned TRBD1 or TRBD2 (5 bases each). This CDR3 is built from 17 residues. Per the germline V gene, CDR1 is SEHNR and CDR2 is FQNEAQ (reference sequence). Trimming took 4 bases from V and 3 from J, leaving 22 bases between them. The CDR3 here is CASSSTGTLGLNYEQYV. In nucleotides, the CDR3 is TGTGCCAGCAGCTCCACCGGGACCCTGGGGCTGAACTACGAGCAGTACGTC.

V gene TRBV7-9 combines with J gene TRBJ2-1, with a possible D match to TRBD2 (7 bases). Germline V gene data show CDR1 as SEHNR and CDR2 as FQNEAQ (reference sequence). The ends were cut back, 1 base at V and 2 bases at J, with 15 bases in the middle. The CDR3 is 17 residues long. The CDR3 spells CASSLGVGGGPYNEQFF. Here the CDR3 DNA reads TGTGCCAGCAGCTTAGGGGTCGGCGGGGGCCCCTACAATGAGCAGTTCTTC.

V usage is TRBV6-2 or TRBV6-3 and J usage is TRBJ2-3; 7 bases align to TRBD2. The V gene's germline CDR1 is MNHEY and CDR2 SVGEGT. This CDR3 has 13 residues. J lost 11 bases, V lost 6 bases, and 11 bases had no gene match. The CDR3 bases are TGTGCCAGCAGGCCTCGGTCCCGGGGGGAGCAGTATTTT. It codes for CASRPRSRGEQYF.

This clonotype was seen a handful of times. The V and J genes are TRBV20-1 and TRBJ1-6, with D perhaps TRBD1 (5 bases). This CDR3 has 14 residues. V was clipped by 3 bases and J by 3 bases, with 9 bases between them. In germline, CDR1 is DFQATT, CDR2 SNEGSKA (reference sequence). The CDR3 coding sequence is TGCAGTGCTAGGTGGGGCCTCTATAATTCACCCCTCCACTTT. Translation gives CSARWGLYNSPLHF.

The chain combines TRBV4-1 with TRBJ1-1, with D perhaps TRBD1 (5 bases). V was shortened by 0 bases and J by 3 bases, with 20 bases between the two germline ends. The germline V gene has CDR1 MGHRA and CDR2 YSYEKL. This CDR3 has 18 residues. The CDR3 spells CASSQDEVRGVWDTEAFF. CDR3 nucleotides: TGCGCCAGCAGCCAAGATGAGGTCAGAGGGGTCTGGGACACTGAAGCTTTCTTT.

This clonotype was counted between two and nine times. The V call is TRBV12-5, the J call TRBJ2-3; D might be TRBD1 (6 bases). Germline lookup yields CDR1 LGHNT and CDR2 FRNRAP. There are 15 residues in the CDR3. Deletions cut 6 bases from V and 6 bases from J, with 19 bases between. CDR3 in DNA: TGTGCTAGTGGCGGAACAGGGCCCAGGGCGGATACGCAGTATTTT. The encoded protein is CASGGTGPRADTQYF. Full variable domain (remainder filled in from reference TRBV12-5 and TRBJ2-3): DARVTQTPRHKVTEMGQEVTMRCQPILGHNTVFWYRQTMMQGLELLAYFRNRAPLDDSGMPKDRFSAEMPDATLATLKIQPSEPRDSAVYFCASGGTGPRADTQYFGPGTRLTVL.

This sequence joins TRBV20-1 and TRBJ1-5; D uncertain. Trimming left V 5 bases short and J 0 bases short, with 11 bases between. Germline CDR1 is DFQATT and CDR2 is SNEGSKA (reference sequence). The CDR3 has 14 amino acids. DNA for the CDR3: TGCAGTGCTCACGAGTCAGATAGCAATCAGCCCCAGCATTTT. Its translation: CSAHESDSNQPQHF.

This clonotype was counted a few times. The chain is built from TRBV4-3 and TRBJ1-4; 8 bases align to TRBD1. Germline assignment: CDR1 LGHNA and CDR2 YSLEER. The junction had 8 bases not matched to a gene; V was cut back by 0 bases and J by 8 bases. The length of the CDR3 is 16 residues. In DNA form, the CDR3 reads TGCGCCAGCAGCCAAGATCCGGACAGGGCACGCGAAAAACTGTTTTTT. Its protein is CASSQDPDRAREKLFF.

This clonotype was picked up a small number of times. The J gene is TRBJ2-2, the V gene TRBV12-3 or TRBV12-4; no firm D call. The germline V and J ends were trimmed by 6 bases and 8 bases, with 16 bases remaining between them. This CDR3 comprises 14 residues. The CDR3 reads CASSRAEIPGELFF. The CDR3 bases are TGTGCCAGCAGCCGAGCAGAGATCCCGGGGGAGCTGTTTTTT.

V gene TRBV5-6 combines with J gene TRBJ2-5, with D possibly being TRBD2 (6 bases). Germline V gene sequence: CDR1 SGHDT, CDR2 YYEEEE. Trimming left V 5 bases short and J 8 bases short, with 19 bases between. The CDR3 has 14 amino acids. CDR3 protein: CASSNSGGPVTQYF. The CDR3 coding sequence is TGTGCCAGCAGTAATAGCGGTGGGCCCGTAACCCAGTACTTC.

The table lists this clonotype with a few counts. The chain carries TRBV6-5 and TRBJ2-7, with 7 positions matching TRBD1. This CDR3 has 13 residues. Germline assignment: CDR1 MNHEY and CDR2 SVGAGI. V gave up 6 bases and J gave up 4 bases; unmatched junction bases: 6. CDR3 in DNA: TGTGCCAGCAGCCAGGGGGTCTCATACGAGCAGTACTTC. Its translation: CASSQGVSYEQYF.

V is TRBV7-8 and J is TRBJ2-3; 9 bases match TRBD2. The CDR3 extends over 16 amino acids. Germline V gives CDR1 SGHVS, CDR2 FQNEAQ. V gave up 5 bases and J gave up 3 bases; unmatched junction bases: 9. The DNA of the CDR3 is TGTGCCAGCAGCCTCAAGCGGGGGGTGGGGACAGATACGCAGTATTTT. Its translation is CASSLKRGVGTDTQYF.

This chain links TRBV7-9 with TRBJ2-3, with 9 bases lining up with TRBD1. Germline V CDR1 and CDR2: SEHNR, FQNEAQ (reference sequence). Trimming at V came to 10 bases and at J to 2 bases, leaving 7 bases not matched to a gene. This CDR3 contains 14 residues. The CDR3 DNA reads TGTGCCACCGGGACAGGGTCTCCCACAGATACGCAGTATTTT. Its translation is CATGTGSPTDTQYF.

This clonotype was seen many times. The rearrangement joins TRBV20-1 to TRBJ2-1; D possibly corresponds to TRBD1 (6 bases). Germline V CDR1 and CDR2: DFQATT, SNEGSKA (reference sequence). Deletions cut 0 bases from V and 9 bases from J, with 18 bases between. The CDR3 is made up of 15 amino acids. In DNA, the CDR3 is TGCAGTGCTAGAGATGGGGCAGGGGAAGTCAGTGAGCAGTTCTTC. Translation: CSARDGAGEVSEQFF.

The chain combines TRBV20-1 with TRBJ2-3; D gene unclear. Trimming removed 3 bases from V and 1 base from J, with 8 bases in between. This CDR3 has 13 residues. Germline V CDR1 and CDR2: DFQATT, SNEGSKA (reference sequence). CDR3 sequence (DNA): TGCAGTGCTAGGCCCGGAGGCACAGATACGCAGTATTTT. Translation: CSARPGGTDTQYF.

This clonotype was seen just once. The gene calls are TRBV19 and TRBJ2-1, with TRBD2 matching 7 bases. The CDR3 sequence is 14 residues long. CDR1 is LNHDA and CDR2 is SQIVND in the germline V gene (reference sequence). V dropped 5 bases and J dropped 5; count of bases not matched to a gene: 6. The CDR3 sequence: CASSSSGANNEQFF. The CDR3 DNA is TGTGCCAGTAGTTCCAGCGGGGCTAACAATGAGCAGTTCTTC.